Sequencing of this T cell receptor (beta chain) was carried out in a study of metastatic and nonmetastatic thyroid tumors. In the authors' methods: A classifier for distant metastasis in papillary thyroid cancer was constructed using CDR3 differences observed across clinicopathological groups. Using MiXCR, TCRdb reanalyzed the PCR reads. The authors' filters were not applied to this entry. This table holds 53,000 or so clones, approximately 22% found once. Before thyroid surgery, none of the patients had received any treatment. Germline CDR1 reads SGHNT; CDR2 reads YENEEA. Trimming removed 1 base at V and 0 bases at J, with 12 bases between. This CDR3 comprises 16 residues.

The chain employs TRBV11-3 and TRBJ1-1; no clear D gene. The sequenced material came from blood. The origin of this receptor is a female donor with papillary thyroid cancer or a benign thyroid nodule (not recorded which). Some clones in this sample may be carry-over from other donors' samples. CDR3 in DNA: TGTGCCAGCAGCTTAGGAAGGGCGGATCTGAACACTGAAGCTTTCTTT. It codes for CASSLGRADLNTEAFF.